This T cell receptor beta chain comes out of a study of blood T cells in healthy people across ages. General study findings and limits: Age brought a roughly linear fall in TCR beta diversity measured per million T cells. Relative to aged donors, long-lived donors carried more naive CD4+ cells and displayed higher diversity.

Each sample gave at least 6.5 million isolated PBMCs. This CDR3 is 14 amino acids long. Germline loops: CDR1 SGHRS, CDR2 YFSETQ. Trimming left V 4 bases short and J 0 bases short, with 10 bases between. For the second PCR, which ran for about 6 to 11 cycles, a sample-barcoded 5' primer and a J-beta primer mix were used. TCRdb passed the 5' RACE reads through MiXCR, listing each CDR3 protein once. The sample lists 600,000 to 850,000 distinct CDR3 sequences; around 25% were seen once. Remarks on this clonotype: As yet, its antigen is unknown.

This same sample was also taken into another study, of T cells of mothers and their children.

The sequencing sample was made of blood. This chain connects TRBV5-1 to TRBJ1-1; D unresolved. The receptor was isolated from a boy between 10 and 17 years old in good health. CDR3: CASSAGLMNTEAFF. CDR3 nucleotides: TGCGCCAGCAGCGCCGGCCTAATGAACACTGAAGCTTTCTTT.